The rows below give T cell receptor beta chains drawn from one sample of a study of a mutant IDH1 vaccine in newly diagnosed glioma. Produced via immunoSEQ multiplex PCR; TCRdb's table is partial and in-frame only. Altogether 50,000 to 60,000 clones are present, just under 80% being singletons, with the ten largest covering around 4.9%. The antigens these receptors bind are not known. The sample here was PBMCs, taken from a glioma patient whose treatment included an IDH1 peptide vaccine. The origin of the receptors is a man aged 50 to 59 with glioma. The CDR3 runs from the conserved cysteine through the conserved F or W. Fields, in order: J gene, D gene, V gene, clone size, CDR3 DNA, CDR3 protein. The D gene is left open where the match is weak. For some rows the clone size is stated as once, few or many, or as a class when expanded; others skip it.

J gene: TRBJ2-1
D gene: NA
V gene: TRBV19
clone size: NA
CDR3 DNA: TGTGCCAGTAGTATAGGCGGGGGCGGGAATGAGCAGTTCTTC
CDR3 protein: CASSIGGGGNEQFF

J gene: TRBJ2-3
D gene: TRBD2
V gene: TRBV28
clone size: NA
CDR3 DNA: TGTGCCAGCAGCCCGCGGGGGGGAGCAGATACGCAGTATTTT
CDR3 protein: CASSPRGGADTQYF

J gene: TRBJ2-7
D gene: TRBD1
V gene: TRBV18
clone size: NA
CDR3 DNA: TGTGCCAGCTCTTCCGGGACAGGTGACGCCTTCGTCTACGAGCAGTACTTC
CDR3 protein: CASSSGTGDAFVYEQYF

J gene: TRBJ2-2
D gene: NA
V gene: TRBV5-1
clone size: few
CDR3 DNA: TGCGCCAGCAGCTTAGGGGACACCGGGGAGCTGTTTTTT
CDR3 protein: CASSLGDTGELFF

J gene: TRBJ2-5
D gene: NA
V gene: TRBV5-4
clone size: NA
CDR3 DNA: TGTGCCAGCAGCTTGCAGGGTGGGGGGTACCAAGAGACCCAGTACTTC
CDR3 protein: CASSLQGGGYQETQYF

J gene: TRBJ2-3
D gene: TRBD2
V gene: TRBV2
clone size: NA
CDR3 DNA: TGTGCCAGCAGTGGGGGACTACATCCCGATACGCAGTATTTT
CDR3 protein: CASSGGLHPDTQYF

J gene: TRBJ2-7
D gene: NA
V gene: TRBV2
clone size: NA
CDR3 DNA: TGTGCCAGCAAATCTAGGGGATGGGGTCCCTACGAGCAGTACTTC
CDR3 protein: CASKSRGWGPYEQYF

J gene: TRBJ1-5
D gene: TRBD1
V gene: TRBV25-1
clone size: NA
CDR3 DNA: TGTGCCAGCAACGGACAGGGTAATCAGCCCCAGCATTTT
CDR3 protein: CASNGQGNQPQHF

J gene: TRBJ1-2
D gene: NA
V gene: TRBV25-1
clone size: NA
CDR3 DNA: TGTGCCAGCAGTCCCCACGGTGGGGCTTTTAACTATGGCTACACCTTC
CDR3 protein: CASSPHGGAFNYGYTF

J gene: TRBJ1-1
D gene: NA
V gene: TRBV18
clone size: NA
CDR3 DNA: TGTGCCAGCTCACCCCGGGATCGGGGTCTACACACTGAAGCTTTCTTT
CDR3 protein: CASSPRDRGLHTEAFF

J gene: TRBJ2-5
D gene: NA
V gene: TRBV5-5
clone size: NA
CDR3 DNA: TGTGCCAGCAGCTTAATAGAGACCCAGTACTTC
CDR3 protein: CASSLIETQYF

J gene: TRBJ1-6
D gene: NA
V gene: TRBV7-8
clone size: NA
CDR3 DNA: TGTGCCAGCAGTCGAGCGTACGGGCTAGGCGCTAATTCACCCCTCCACTTT
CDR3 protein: CASSRAYGLGANSPLHF

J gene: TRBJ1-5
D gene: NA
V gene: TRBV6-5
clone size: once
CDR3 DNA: TGTGCCAGCAGTCCCATCCCAGGTAGCAATCAGCCCCAGCATTTT
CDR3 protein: CASSPIPGSNQPQHF

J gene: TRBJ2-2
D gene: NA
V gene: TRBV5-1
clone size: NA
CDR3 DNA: TGCGCCAGCAGCTCTCGGACGGTCGTTGCCACCGGGGAGCTGTTTTTT
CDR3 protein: CASSSRTVVATGELFF

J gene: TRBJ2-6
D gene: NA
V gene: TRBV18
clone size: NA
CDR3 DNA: TGTGCCAGCTCACTCAGGTCTGGGGCCAACGTCCTGACTTTC
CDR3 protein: CASSLRSGANVLTF

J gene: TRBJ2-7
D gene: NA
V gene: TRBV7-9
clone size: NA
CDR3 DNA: TGTGCCAGCAGCTTAGCTGGGGGCCCCTACGAGCAGTACTTC
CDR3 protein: CASSLAGGPYEQYF

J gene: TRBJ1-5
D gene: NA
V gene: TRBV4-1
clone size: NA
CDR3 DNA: TGCGCCAGCAGCCAACCGGGACAAAGGCAGCCCCAGCATTTT
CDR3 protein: CASSQPGQRQPQHF

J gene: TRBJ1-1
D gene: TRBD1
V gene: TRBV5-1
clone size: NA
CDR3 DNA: TGCGCCAGCAGCGCTGCAGGGGGGAACACTGAAGCTTTCTTT
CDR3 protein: CASSAAGGNTEAFF

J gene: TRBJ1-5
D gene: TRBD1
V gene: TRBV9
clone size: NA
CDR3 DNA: TGTGCCAGCAGCGTAGATAGGGACAGTCGGCAGCCCCAGCATTTT
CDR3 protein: CASSVDRDSRQPQHF

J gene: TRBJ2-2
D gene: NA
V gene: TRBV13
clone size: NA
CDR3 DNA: TGTGCCAGCAGCTTAGAGCCACAGGCCACCGGGGAGCTGTTTTTT
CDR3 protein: CASSLEPQATGELFF

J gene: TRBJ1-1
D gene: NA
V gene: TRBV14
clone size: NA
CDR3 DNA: TGTGCCAGCAGCCAAGAATCCTTCACTGAAGCTTTCTTT
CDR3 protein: CASSQESFTEAFF

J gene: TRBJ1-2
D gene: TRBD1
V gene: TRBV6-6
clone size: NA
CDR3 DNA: TGTGCCAGCAGAATCGGACAGGGAGAAGGTGGCTACACCTTC
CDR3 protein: CASRIGQGEGGYTF

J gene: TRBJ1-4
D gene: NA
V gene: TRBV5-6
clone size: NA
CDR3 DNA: TGTGCCAGCAGGATGGGGGGCGGCGCTAATGAAAAACTGTTTTTT
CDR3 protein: CASRMGGGANEKLFF

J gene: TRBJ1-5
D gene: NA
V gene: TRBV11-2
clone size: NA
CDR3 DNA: TGTGCCAGCAGCGCCGCGGACAGCAATCAGCCCCAGCATTTT
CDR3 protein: CASSAADSNQPQHF

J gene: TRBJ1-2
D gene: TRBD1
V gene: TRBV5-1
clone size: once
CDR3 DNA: TGCGCCAGCAGCACTTCGGGACAGATTAACTATGGCTACACCTTC
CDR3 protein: CASSTSGQINYGYTF

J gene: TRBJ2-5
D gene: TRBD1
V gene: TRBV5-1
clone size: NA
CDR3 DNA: TGCGCCAGCAGCTCCGGACAGGCCCAAGAGACCCAGTACTTC
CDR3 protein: CASSSGQAQETQYF

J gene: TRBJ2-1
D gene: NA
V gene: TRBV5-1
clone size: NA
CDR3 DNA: TGCGCCAGCACTTCCACGGACAGAGCCTACAATGAGCAGTTCTTC
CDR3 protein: CASTSTDRAYNEQFF

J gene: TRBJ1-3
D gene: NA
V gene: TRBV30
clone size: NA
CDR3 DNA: TGTGCCTGGAGTGCCGGGACGGTCTCTGGAAACACCATATATTTT
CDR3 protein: CAWSAGTVSGNTIYF

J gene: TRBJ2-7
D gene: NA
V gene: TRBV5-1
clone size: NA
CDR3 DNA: TGCGCCAGCAGCTTGCAGGAGGGGGAGCAGTACTTC
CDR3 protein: CASSLQEGEQYF

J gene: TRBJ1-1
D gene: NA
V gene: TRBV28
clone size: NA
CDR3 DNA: TGTGCCAGCAGAACTCTACAGGGGAACACTGAAGCTTTCTTT
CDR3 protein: CASRTLQGNTEAFF

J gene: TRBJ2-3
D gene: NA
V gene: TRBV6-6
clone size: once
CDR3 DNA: TGTGCCAGCAGTTACTCGACGGGGGTTTCCACAGATACGCAGTATTTT
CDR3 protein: CASSYSTGVSTDTQYF

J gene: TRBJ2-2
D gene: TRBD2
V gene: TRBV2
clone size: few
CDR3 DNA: TGTGCCAGCAGTGTCGCGGGGGGGAACACCGGGGAGCTGTTTTTT
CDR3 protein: CASSVAGGNTGELFF

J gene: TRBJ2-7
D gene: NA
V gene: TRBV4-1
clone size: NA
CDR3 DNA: TGCGCCAGCAGCCAAAGATCCGGGAACTACGAGCAGTACTTC
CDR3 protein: CASSQRSGNYEQYF

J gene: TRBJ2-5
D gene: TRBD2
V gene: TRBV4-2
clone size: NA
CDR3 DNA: TGTGCCAGCAGCTCGTACTCGACTAGCGGGGGGGCGGGAGAGACCCAGTACTTC
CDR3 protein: CASSSYSTSGGAGETQYF

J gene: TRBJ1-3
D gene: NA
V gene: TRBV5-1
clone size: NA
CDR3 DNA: TGCGCCAGCAGCTTGGGGGTCTCTGGAAACACCATATATTTT
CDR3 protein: CASSLGVSGNTIYF

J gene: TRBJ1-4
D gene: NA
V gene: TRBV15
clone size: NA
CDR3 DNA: TGTGCCACCAGCAGGGCTGGTGGAGGGGCGAAGAATGAAAAACTGTTTTTT
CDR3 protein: CATSRAGGGAKNEKLFF

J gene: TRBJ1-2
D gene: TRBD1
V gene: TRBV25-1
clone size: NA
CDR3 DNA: TGTGCCAGCAGTGTGCCGGGACAGGAGGACTATGGCTACACCTTC
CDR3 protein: CASSVPGQEDYGYTF

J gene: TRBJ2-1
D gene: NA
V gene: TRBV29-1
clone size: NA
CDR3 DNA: TGCAGCGTTGGGGCTCTATACAATGAGCAGTTCTTC
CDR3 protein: CSVGALYNEQFF

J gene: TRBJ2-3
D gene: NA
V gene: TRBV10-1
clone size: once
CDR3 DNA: TGCGCCAGCAGCGCGACGGTAGGAAGCACAGATACGCAGTATTTT
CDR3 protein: CASSATVGSTDTQYF

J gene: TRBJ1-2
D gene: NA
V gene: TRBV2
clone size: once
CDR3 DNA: TGTGCCAGCAGTGAGTGGAGGAGCAGGGGTGGCTATGGCTACACCTTC
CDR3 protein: CASSEWRSRGGYGYTF

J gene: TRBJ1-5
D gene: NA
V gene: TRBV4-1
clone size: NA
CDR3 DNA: TGCGCCAGCAGCCAAGAGGCAGTTTATAGCAATCAGCCCCAGCATTTT
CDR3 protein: CASSQEAVYSNQPQHF

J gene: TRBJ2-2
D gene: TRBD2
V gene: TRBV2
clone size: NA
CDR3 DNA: TGTGCCAGCAGTATGACTAGCGGGGGGGGTGTGGCCGGGGAGCTGTTTTTT
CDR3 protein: CASSMTSGGGVAGELFF

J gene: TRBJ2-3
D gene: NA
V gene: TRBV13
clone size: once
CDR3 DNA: TGTGCCAGCAGCATGAGCACAGATACGCAGTATTTT
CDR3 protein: CASSMSTDTQYF

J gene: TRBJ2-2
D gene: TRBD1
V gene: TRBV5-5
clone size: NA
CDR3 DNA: TGTGCCAGCAGCCTTGAGGGGGCCACCGGGGAGCTGTTTTTT
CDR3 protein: CASSLEGATGELFF

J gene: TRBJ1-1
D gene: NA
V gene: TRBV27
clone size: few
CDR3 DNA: TGTGCCAGCATCGGAGGGGGGATTGAGGCTTTCTTT
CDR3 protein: CASIGGGIEAFF

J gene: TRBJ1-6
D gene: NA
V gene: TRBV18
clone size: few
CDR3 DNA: TGTGCCAGCTCACTCTTCGAAGCAGGGACAAATAATTCACCCCTCCACTTT
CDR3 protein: CASSLFEAGTNNSPLHF

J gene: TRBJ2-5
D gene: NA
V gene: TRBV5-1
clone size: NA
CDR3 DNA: TGCGCCAGCAGCTTCTCGCCGACAGAGACCCAGTACTTC
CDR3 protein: CASSFSPTETQYF

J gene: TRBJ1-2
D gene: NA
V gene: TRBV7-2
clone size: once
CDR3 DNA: TGTGCCAGCAGCTTATCGGGGGCGAGATATGGCTACACCTTC
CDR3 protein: CASSLSGARYGYTF

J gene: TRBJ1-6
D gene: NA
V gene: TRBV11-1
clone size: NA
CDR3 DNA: TGTGCCAGCAGCCCGAGGACAGTTAATTCACCCCTCCACTTT
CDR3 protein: CASSPRTVNSPLHF

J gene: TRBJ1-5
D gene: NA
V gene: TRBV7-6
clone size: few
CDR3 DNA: TGTGCCAGCAGCCCTAACGGTTATAGCAATCAGCCCCAGCATTTT
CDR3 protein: CASSPNGYSNQPQHF